The entry below describes one T cell receptor (beta chain). Its specificity is unknown. The assay was immunoSEQ multiplex PCR, and TCRdb's table has in-frame clones only and misses some. Found here are roughly 130,000 clones, approximately 84% of them singletons; the top ten hold roughly 1.4%. Trimming at V came to 5 bases and at J to 6 bases, leaving 13 bases not matched to a gene. Germline assignment: CDR1 SGHAT and CDR2 FQDESV (reference sequence). The CDR3 is 16 residues long. The data derive from a study of cytomegalovirus exposure and HLA in healthy donors. For the study at large: Both the approximately 130 validation repertoires and the roughly 700 first-cohort repertoires used the same platform, as reported by a later analysis. Overall study findings and caveats: Most TCR sequences were uncommon, yet certain public TCRs appeared in many donors.

The sequence derives from a woman between 25 and 40 years old in good health and CMV-seronegative. The chain recombines TRBV11-1 with TRBJ2-1; 7 bases line up with TRBD1. What was sequenced was PBMCs. The CDR3 loop reads CASSPRRDRVGNEQFF. DNA for the CDR3: TGTGCCAGCAGCCCTAGGCGAGACAGGGTCGGCAATGAGCAGTTCTTC.